This T cell receptor beta chain was documented in a study of T cell repertoires in cytomegalovirus infection. Study-wide results and limits: Totalled public TCR beta family frequency picked out people who carried CMV plus the relevant HLA. HLA-C-restricted CMV-specific TCR beta clonotypes were dominant in the ex vivo response.

The CDR3 sequence is 14 residues long. The V end was cut by 5 bases, the J end by 4 bases, with 15 bases between. Germline assignment: CDR1 DFQATT and CDR2 SNEGSKA (reference sequence). TCRdb itself ran the reads through MiXCR, one entry per CDR3 protein. The sample yields fewer than 350,000 distinct CDR3 sequences, around 9.5% seen once. This clonotype was found a few times. The antigen is undetermined. The TCR sequence derives from a human donor in good health (CMV status not recorded). Some clones in this sample may be carry-over from other donors' samples. The sequenced sample was PBMCs. The chain has TRBV20-1 and TRBJ1-5, with unresolved D. The CDR3 loop reads CSARISEDNQPQHF. CDR3 in DNA: TGCAGTGCTCGGATTTCGGAGGATAATCAGCCCCAGCATTTT.